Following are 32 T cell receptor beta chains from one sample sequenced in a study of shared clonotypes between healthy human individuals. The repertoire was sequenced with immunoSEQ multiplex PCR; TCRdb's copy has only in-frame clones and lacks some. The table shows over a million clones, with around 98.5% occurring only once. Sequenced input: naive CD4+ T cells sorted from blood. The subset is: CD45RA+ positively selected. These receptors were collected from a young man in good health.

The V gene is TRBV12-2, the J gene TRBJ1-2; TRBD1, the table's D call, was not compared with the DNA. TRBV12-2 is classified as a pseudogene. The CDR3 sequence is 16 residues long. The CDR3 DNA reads TGTGCAAGTCGCCCTCCATCGAGGGGGCCCCTTCGTGGCTACACCTTC. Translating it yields CASRPPSRGPLRGYTF.

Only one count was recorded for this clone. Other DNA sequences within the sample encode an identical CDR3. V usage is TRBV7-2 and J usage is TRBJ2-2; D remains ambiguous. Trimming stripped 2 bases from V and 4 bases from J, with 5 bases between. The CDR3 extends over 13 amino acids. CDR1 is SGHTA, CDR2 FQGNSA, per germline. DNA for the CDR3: TGTGCCAGCAGCTTAAAGGGCACCGGGGAGCTGTTTTTT. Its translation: CASSLKGTGELFF.

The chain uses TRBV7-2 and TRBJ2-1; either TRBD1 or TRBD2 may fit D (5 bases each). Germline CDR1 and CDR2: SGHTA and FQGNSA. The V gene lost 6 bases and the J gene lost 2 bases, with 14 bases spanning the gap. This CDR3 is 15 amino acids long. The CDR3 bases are TGTGCCAGCAGTTACACGGGACGGCCCTACAATGAGCAGTTCTTC. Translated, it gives CASSYTGRPYNEQFF.

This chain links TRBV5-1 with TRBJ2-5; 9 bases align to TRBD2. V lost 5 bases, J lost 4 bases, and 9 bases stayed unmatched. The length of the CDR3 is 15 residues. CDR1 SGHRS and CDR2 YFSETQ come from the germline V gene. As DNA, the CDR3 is TGCGCCAGCAGAAGGTTAGCGGGAGATTCAGAGACCCAGTACTTC. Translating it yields CASRRLAGDSETQYF.

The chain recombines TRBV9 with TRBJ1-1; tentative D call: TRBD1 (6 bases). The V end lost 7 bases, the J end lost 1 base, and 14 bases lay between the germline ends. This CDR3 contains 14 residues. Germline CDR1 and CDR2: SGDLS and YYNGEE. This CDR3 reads CASLIQGKNTEAFF. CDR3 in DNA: TGTGCCAGCCTCATACAGGGCAAGAACACTGAAGCTTTCTTT.

CDR3 sequence reads: CASSASGAYYGYTF. CDR3 DNA: TGTGCCAGCAGCGCCTCCGGAGCTTACTATGGCTACACCTTC. The chain recombines TRBV9 with TRBJ1-2; D is unresolved. V dropped 3 bases and J dropped 3 bases, with 12 bases sitting between them. The length of the CDR3 is 14 residues. The germline CDR1 and CDR2 sequences are SGDLS and YYNGEE.

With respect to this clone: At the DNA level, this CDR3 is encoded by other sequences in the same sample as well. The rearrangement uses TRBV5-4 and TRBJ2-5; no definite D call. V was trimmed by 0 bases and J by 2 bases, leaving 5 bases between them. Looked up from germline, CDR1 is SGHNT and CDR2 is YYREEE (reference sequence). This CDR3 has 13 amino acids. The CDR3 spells CASSLGFQETQYF. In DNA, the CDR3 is TGTGCCAGCAGCTTGGGCTTTCAAGAGACCCAGTACTTC.

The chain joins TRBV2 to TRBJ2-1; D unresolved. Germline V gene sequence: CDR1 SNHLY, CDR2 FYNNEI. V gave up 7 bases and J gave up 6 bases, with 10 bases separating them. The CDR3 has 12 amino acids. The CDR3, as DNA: TGTGCCAGCAAGGAGCTTCTCAATGAGCAGTTCTTC. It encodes CASKELLNEQFF.

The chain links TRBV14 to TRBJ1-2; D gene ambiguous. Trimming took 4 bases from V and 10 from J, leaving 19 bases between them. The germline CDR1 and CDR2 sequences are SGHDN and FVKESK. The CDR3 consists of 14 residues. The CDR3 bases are TGTGCCAGCAGCCGTGGACCCAGCAGATTAGACTACACCTTC. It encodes CASSRGPSRLDYTF. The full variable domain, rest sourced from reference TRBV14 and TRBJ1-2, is EAGVTQFPSHSVIEKGQTVTLRCDPISGHDNLYWYRRVMGKEIKFLLHFVKESKQDESGMPNNRFLAERTGGTYSTLKVQPAELEDSGVYFCASSRGPSRLDYTFGSGTRLTVV.

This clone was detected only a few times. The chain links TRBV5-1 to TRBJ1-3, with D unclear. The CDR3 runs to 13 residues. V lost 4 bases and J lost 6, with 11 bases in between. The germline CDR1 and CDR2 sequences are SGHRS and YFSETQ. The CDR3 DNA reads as TGCGCCAGCAGCCTAGGGTCGCTAAACACCATATATTTT. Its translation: CASSLGSLNTIYF.

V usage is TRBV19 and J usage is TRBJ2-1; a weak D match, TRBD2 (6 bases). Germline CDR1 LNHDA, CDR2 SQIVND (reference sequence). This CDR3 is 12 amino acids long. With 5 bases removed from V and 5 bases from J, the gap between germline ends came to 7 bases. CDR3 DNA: TGTGCCAGTAGTGCGGGACACAATGAGCAGTTCTTC. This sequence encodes CASSAGHNEQFF.

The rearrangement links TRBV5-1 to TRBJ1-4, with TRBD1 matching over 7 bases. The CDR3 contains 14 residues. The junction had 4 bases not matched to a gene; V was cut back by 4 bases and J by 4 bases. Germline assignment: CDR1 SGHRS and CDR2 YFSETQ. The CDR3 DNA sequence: TGCGCCAGCAGCGAGGGGGCAGTTAATGAAAAACTGTTTTTT. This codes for CASSEGAVNEKLFF.

CDR3 residues: CAWSRKQGNTGELFF. The CDR3 DNA reads TGTGCCTGGAGCAGGAAACAGGGAAACACCGGGGAGCTGTTTTTT. The V and J genes are TRBV30 and TRBJ2-2; D perhaps matches TRBD1 (6 bases). Trimming left V 3 bases short and J 2 bases short, with 13 bases between. Germline V gene data show CDR1 as GTSNPN and CDR2 as SVGIG (reference sequence). The CDR3 loop spans 15 amino acids.

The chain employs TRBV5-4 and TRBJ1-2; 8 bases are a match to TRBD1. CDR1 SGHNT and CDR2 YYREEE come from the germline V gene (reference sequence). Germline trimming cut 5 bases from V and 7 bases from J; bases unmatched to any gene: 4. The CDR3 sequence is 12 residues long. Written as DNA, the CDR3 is TGTGCCAGCAGTTTGACAGGGGTTGGCTACACCTTC. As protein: CASSLTGVGYTF.

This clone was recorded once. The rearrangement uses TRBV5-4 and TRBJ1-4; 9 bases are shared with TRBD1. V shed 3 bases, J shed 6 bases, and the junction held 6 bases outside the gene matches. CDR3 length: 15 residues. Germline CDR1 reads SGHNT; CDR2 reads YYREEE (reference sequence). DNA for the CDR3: TGTGCCAGCAGCTCGACAGGGGGGACGGATGAAAAACTGTTTTTT. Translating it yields CASSSTGGTDEKLFF.

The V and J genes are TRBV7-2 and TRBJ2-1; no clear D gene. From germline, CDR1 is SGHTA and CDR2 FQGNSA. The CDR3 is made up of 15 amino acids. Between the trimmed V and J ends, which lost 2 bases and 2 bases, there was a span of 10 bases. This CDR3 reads CASSLKGGTYNEQFF. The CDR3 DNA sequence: TGTGCCAGCAGCTTAAAGGGTGGGACCTACAATGAGCAGTTCTTC.

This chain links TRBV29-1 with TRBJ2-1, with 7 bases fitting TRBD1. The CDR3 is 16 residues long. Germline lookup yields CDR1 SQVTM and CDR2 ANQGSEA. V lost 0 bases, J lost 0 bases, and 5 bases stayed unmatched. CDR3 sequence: CSVEDPGQLSYNEQFF. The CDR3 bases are TGCAGCGTTGAAGATCCGGGACAGCTCTCCTACAATGAGCAGTTCTTC.

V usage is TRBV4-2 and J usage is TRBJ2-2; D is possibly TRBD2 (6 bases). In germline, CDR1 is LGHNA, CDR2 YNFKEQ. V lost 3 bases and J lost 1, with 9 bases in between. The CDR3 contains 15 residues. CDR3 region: CASSHGSGNTGELFF. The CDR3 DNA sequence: TGTGCCAGCAGCCACGGTAGCGGGAACACCGGGGAGCTGTTTTTT.

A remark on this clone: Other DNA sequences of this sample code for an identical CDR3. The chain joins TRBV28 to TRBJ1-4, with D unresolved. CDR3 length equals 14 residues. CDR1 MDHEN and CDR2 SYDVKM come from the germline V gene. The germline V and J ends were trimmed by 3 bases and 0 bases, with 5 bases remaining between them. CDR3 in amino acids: CASSLQATNEKLFF. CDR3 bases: TGTGCCAGCAGTTTGCAGGCAACTAATGAAAAACTGTTTTTT. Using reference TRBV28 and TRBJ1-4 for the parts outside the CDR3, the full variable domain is DVKVTQSSRYLVKRTGEKVFLECVQDMDHENMFWYRQDPGLGLRLIYFSYDVKMKEKGDIPEGYSVSREKKERFSLILESASTNQTSMYLCASSLQATNEKLFFGSGTQLSVL.

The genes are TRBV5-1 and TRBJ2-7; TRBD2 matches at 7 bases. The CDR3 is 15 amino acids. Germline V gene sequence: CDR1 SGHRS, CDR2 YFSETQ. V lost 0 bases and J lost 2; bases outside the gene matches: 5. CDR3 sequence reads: CASSLDLAETYEQYF. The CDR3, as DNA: TGCGCCAGCAGCTTGGACCTAGCGGAGACCTACGAGCAGTACTTC.

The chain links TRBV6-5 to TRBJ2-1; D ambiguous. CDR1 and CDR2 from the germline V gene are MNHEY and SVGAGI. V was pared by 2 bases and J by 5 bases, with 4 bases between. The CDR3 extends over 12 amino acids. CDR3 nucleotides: TGTGCCAGCAGTTACGGGGACAATGAGCAGTTCTTC. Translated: CASSYGDNEQFF.

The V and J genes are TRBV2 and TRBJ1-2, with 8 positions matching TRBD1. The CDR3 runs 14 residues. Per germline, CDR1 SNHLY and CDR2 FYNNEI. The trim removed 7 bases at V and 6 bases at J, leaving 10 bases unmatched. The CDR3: CASTTRTGYDGYTF. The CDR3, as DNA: TGTGCCAGCACCACCCGGACAGGGTATGATGGCTACACCTTC.

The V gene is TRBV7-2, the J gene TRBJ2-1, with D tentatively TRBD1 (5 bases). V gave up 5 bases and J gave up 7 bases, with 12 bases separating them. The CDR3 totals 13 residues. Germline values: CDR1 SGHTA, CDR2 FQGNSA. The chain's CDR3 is CASSLGALNEQFF. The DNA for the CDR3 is TGTGCCAGCAGCCTTGGGGCCTTAAATGAGCAGTTCTTC. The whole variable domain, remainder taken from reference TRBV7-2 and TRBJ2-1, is GAGVSQSPSNKVTEKGKDVELRCDPISGHTALYWYRQSLGQGLEFLIYFQGNSAPDKSGLPSDRFSAERTGGSVSTLTIQRTQQEDSAVYLCASSLGALNEQFFGPGTRLTVL.

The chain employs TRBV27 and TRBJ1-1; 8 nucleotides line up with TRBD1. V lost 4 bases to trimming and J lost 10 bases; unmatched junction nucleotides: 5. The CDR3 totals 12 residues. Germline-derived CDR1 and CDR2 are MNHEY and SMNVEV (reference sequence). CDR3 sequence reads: CASSSDRGRAFF. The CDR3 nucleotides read TGTGCCAGCAGTTCCGACAGGGGACGAGCTTTCTTT.

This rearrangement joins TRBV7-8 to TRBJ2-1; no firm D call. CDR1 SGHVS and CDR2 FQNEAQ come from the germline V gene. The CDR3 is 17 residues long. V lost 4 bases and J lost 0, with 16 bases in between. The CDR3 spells CASSSQIILSSYNEQFF. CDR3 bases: TGTGCCAGCAGCTCCCAAATCATACTAAGCTCCTACAATGAGCAGTTCTTC.

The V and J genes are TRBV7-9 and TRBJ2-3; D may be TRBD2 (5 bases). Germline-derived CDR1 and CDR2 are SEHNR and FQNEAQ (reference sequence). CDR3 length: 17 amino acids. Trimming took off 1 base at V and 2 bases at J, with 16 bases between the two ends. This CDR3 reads CASSLVSGIPNTDTQYF. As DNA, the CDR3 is TGTGCCAGCAGCTTAGTTTCCGGGATACCGAACACAGATACGCAGTATTTT.

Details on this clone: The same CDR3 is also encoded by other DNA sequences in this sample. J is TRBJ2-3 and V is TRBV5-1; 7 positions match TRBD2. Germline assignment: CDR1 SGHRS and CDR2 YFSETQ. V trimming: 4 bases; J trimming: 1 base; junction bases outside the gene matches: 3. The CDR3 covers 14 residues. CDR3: CASSGSGGTDTQYF. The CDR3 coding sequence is TGCGCCAGCAGCGGAAGCGGGGGCACAGATACGCAGTATTTT.

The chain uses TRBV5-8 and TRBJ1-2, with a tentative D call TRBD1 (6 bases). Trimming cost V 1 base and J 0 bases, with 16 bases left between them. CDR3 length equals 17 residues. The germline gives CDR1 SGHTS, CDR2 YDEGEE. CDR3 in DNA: TGTGCCAGCAGCTTGAAACAGGGAAAGTACACTAACTATGGCTACACCTTC. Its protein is CASSLKQGKYTNYGYTF.

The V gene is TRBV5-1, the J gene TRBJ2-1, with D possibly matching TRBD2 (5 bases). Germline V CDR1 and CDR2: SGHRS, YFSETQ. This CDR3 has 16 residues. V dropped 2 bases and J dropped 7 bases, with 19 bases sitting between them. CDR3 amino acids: CASSFNLAFDRNEQFF. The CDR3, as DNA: TGCGCCAGCAGCTTTAACCTAGCCTTCGATAGAAATGAGCAGTTCTTC.

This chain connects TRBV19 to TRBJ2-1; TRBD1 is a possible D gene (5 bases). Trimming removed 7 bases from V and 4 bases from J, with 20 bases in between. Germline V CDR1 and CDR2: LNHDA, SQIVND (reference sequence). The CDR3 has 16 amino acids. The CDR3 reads CASIGVGAPSYNEQFF. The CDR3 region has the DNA TGTGCCAGTATTGGGGTTGGGGCTCCCTCTTACAATGAGCAGTTCTTC.

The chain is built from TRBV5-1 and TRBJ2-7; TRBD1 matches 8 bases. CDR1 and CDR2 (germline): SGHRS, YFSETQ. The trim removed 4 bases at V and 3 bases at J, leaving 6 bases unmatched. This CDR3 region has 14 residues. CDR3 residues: CASSVDRVFYEQYF. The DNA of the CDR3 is TGCGCCAGCAGCGTGGACAGGGTTTTCTACGAGCAGTACTTC.

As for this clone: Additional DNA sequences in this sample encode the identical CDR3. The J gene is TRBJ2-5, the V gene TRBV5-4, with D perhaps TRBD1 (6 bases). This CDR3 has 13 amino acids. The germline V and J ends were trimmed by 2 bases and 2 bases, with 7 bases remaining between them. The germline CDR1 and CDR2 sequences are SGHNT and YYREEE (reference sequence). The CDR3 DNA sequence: TGTGCCAGCAGCTTCAGGGGACAAGAGACCCAGTACTTC. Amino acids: CASSFRGQETQYF.